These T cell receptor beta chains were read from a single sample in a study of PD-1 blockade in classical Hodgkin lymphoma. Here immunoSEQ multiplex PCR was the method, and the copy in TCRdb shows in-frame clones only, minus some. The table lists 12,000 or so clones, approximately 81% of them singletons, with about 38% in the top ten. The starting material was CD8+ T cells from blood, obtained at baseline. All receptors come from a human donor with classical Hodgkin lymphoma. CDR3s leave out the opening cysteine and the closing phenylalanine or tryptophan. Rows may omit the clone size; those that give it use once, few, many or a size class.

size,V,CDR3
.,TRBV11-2,ASSLWGTYEQY
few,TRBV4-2,ASSQENSFYGYT
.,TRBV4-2,ASSQDGSSYNSPLH
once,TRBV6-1,ASRGAGVEQY
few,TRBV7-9,ASSWQGSGYT
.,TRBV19,ASSVGTSVVPYEQY
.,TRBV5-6,ASSPGDYEQY
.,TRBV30,AWGTGYGGTDTQY
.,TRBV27,ASSFDDSYEQY
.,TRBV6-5,ASNEQGYTGELF
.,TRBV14,ASSPGQGGNEQF
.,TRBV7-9,ASSLASGLAGGSYNEQF
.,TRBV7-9,ASSLDTGELF
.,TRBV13,ASSPGDGATYNEQF
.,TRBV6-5,ASREWRSTNEKLF
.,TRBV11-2,ASRGLRSLAIRNTEAF
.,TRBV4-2,ASSVTDGLNQPQH
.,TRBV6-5,ASSFQWTSGANVLT
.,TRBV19,ASSRGQGDGYT
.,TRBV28,ASRGTSGDFYEQY
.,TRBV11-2,ASSLLTESYNEQF
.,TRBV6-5,ASRRVTHNEQF
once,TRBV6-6,ASSLGETQY
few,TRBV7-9,ASSFRVAGNTIY
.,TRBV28,ASSLGGWEQDDEQY
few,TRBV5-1,ASSLGGMNTEAF
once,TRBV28,ASSFATELQFREQY
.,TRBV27,ATNVAGGLNEQY
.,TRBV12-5,ASGLVLAGEMNEQF
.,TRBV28,ASRLLGGGAFYEQY
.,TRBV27,ASSFSGSYEQY
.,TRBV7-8,ASSLARGSYNEQF
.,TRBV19,ASSIVGQSGGYT
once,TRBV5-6,ASSVRTGNLYEQY
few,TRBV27,ASSPGTGGWGYT
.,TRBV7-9,ASSPSGTENTGELF
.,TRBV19,ASHGAGSDYNEQF
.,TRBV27,ASSSGPEQY
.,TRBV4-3,ASSQDPGQFYEKLF
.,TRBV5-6,ASSPGQGAYEQY
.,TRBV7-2,ASTLGGSGELF
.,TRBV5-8,ASSLGFGSSYNEQF
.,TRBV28,ASSSPGGMIDTQY
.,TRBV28,ASSLWYPGSEQY
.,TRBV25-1,ASSEIGVEKLF
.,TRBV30,AWDRGEYEKLF
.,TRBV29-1,SVEDGRGFDTEAF
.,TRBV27,ASSLPTSPDRDNEQF
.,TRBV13,ASSYTGQGAVY
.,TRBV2,ASSLATVLNYGYT
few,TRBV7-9,ASSLGQGNQPQH
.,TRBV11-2,ASSPPNNEQF